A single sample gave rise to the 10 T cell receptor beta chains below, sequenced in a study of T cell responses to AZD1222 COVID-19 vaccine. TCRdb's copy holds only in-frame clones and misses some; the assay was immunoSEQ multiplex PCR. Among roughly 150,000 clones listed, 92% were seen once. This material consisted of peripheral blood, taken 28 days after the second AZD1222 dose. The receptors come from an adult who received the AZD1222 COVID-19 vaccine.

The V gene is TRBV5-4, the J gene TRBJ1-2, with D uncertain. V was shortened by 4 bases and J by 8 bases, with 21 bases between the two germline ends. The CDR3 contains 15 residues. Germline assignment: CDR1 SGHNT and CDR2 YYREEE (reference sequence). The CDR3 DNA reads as TGTGCCAGCAGCGCGGACCGTTTGGTCGGGGAGGGCTACACCTTC. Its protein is CASSADRLVGEGYTF.

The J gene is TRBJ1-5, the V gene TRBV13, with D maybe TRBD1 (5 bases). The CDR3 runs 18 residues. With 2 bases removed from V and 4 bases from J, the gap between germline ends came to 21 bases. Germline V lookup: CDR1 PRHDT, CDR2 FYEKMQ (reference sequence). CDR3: CASSLKPRTRGTNQPQHF. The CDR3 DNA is TGTGCCAGCAGCTTAAAACCAAGGACAAGGGGAACTAATCAGCCCCAGCATTTT.

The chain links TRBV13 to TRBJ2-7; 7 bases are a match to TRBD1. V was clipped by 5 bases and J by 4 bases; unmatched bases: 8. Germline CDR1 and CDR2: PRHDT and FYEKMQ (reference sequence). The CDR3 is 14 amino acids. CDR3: CASSIRRGTYEQYF. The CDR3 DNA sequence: TGTGCCAGCAGCATCCGCAGGGGGACGTACGAGCAGTACTTC.

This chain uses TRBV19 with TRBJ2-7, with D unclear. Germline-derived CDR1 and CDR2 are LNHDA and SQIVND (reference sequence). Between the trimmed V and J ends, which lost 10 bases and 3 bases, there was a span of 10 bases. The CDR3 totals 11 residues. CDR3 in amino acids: CATQDDYEQYF. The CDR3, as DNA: TGTGCCACCCAGGACGACTACGAGCAGTACTTC.

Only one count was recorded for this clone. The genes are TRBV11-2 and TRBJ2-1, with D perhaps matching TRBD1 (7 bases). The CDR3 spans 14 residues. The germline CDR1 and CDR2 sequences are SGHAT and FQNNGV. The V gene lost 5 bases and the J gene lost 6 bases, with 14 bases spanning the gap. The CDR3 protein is CASSRSQGGNEQFF. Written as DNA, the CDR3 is TGTGCCAGCAGCCGTTCCCAGGGGGGCAATGAGCAGTTCTTC.

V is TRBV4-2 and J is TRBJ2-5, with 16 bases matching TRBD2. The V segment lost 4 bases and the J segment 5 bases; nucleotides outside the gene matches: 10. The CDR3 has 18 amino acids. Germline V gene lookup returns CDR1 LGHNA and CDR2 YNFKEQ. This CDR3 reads CASSRHTGTSGGAETQYF. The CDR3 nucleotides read TGTGCCAGCAGCCGTCACACCGGGACTAGCGGGGGGGCGGAGACCCAGTACTTC.

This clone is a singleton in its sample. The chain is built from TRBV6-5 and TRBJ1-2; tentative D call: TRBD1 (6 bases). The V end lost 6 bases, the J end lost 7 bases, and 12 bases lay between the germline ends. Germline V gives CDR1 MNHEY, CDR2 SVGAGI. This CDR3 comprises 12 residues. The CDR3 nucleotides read TGTGCCAGCAGAGGACAGCGGGCTGGCTACACCTTC. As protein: CASRGQRAGYTF.

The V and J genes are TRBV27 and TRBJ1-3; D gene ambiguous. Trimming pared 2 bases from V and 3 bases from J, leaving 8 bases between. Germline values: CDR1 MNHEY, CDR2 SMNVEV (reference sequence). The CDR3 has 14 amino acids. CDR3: CASSLRENGNTIYF. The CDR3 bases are TGTGCCAGCAGTTTACGAGAAAATGGAAACACCATATATTTT.

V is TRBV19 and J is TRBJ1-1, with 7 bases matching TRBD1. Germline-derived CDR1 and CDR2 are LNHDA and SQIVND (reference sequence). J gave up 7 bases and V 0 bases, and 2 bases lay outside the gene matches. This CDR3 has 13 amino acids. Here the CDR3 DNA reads TGTGCCAGTAGTATAGAGAGGGGGCGTGAAGCTTTCTTT. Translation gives CASSIERGREAFF.

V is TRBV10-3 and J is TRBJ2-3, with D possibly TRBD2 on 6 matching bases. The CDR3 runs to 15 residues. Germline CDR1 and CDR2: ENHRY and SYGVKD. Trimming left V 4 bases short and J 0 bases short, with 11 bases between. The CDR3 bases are TGTGCCATCAGTGGGAGGGATATGAGCACAGATACGCAGTATTTT. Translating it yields CAISGRDMSTDTQYF.